The T cell receptor beta chain under discussion was sequenced for a study of Graves' ophthalmopathy and Graves' hyperthyroidism. Study information: Where ophthalmopathy was absent within 18 months of follow-up, hyperthyroidism was stable. General study points: The authors also found most expanded thyroid clonotypes above 0.001 frequency in blood. A model of 13 signatures distinguished ophthalmopathy from stable hyperthyroidism at around 90% sensitivity and 65% to 84% specificity.

RNA transcripts yielded amplified TCR beta CDR3 regions. HTBI-primed RT-PCR formed the first round, and a multiplex PCR formed the second. TCRdb used MiXCR to reprocess the multiplex PCR reads, holding one entry per CDR3 protein. Of 450,000 to 600,000 distinct CDR3 sequences listed, 39% were seen once; the top ten hold 3.5% to 4.5%. This clonotype was detected many times. Its antigen is currently unknown. The germline V gene has CDR1 SQVTM and CDR2 ANQGSEA. CDR3 length: 14 residues. V was trimmed by 4 bases and J by 0 bases, leaving 13 bases between them. This chain links TRBV29-1 with TRBJ2-7, with a weak D call TRBD2 (6 bases). The sequenced sample was peripheral blood or thyroid tissue (not recorded which). This receptor was taken from an adult man with Graves' hyperthyroidism. CDR3 nucleotide sequence: TGCAGCGTTGGATTAGCGGACCGCTCCTACGAGCAGTACTTC. Protein: CSVGLADRSYEQYF.